The clone carrying this T cell receptor beta chain was seen at least ten times. Its target is unknown. MiXCR, run by TCRdb on the reads, gives a single entry per CDR3 protein. The table has around 750,000 distinct CDR3 sequences, 32% seen once. The germline CDR1 and CDR2 sequences are SGHVS and FQNEAQ. The CDR3 sequence is 16 residues long. V dropped 8 bases and J dropped 0 bases, with 16 bases sitting between them. These data come from a study of T cell repertoires in cytomegalovirus infection. Overall study: In the study, CMV epitopes included recently identified HLA-C-restricted and well-studied HLA-B-restricted ones. Based on public TCR beta signatures, there were indications of CMV infection and of a matching HLA type.

Findings of the study overall: In two of eight donors, the top clonotype was HLA-C-restricted CMV-specific. Summed frequency of shared TCR beta families picked out CMV carriers who also had the relevant HLA.

This specimen was cultured CD8+ T cells from PBMCs, taken from culture after CMV antigen stimulation. This clonotype originated in a human donor in good health (CMV status not recorded). Some clones in this sample may be carry-over from other donors' samples. The chain is built from TRBV7-8 and TRBJ2-2; the D gene is possibly TRBD2 (6 bases). CDR3 coding DNA: TGTGCCAGCCGTTTAGCCGGGGGTGCGAACACCGGGGAGCTGTTTTTT. As protein: CASRLAGGANTGELFF. Looking up the rest from reference TRBV7-8 and TRBJ2-2 gives the full variable domain: GAGVSQSPRYKVAKRGQDVALRCDPISGHVSLFWYQQALGQGPEFLTYFQNEAQLDKSGLPSDRFFAERPEGSVSTLKIQRTQQEDSAVYLCASRLAGGANTGELFFGEGSRLTVL.